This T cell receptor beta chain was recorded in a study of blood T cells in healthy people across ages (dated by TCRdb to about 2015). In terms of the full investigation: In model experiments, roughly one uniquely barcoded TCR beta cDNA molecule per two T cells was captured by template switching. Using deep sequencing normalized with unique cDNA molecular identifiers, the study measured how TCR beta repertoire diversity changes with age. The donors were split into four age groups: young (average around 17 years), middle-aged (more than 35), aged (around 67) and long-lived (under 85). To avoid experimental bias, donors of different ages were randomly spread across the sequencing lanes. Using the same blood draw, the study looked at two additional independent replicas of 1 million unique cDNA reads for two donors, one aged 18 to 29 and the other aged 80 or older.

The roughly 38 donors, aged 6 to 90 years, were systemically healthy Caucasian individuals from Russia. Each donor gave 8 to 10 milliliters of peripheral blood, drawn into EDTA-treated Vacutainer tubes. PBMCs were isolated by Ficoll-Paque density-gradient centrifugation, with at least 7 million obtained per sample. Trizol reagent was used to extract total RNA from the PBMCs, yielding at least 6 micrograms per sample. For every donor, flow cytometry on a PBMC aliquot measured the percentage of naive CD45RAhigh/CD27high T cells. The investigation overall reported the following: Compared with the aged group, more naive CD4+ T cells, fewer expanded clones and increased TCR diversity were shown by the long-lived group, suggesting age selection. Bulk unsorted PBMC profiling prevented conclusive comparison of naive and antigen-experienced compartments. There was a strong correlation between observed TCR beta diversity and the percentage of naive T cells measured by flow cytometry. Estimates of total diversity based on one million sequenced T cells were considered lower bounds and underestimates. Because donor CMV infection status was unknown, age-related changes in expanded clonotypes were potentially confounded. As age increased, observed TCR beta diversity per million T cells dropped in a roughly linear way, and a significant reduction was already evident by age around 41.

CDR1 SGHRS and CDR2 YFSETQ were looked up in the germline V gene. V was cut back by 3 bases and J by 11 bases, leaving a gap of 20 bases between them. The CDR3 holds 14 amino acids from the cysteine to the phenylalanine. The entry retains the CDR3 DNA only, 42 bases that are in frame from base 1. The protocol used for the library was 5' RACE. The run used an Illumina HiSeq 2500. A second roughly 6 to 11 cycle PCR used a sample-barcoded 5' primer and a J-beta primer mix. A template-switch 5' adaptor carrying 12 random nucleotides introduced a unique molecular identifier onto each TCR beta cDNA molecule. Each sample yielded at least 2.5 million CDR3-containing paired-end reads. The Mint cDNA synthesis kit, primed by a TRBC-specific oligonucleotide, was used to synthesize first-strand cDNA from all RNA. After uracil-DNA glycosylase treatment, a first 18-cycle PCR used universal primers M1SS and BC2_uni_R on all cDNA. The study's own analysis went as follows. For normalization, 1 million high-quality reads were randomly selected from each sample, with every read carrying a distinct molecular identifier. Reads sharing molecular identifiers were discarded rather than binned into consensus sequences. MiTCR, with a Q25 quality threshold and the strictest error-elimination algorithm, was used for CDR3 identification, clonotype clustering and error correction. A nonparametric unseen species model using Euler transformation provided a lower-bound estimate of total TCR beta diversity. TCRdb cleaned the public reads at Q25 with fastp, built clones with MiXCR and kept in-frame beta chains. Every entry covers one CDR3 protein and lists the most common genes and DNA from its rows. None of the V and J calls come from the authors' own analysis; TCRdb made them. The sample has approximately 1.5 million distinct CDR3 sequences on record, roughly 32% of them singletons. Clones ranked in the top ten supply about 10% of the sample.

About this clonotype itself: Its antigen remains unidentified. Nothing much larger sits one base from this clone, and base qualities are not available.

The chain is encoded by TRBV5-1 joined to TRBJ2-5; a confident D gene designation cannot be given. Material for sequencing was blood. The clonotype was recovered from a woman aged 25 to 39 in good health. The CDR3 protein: CASSSRITHNEQYF. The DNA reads TGCGCCAGCAGCTCCCGGATAACACACAATGAGCAGTACTTC.